These 2 T cell receptor beta chains share one sample of origin, sequenced in a study of shared T cell receptors in the human thymus. Repertoires were generated with immunoSEQ multiplex PCR, while TCRdb's copy carries only in-frame clones and drops some. The sample lists 500,000 to 850,000 clones, more than 75% occurring once. The same sample was also used in a study of human thymus T cells.

Source material: thymocytes. All receptors derive from a boy less than two years old with a congenital heart defect.

V is TRBV25-1 and J is TRBJ1-1, with TRBD1 matching over 7 bases. After removal of 5 bases from V and 4 bases from J, the junction contained 4 bases not matched to a gene. Per germline, CDR1 MGHDK and CDR2 SYGVNS. This CDR3 contains 13 residues. The DNA for the CDR3 is TGTGCCAGCAGTATCCGGGACAGCACTGAAGCTTTCTTT. It encodes CASSIRDSTEAFF.

This chain links TRBV9 with TRBJ1-4; D may be TRBD1 (6 bases). Germline V gives CDR1 SGDLS, CDR2 YYNGEE. The length of the CDR3 is 14 residues. V lost 0 bases and J 7 bases, leaving 10 bases between the germline ends. In nucleotides, the CDR3 is TGTGCCAGCAGCGTAGCTGGGGGCGGTGAAAAACTGTTTTTT. Translated: CASSVAGGGEKLFF.